This T cell receptor (beta chain) was observed in a study of graft-versus-host responses after intestinal transplantation. Study context: Transplantation in recipients was multivisceral, liver-intestinal, or isolated intestinal.

Worth noting for this clone: Its antigen remains unknown.

Data came from immunoSEQ multiplex PCR; TCRdb stores just in-frame clones and leaves some out. Of around 110,000 clones listed, over 75% are singletons. The source was unstimulated CD4+ T cells sorted from spleen or lymph node cells, collected before intestinal transplant. The TCR originated in a human donor who received an intestinal transplant.

The CDR3 DNA sequence: TGTGCCAGCAGCTTTAGCGGACATTACAATGAGCAGTTCTTC. This codes for CASSFSGHYNEQFF. This chain uses TRBV7-3 with TRBJ2-1; possible D gene TRBD2, 6 bases. This CDR3 has 14 residues. CDR1 is SGHTA and CDR2 is FQGTGA in the germline V gene. The germline V and J ends were trimmed by 3 bases and 4 bases, with 10 bases remaining between them.